The next 14 T cell receptor beta chains were all read from a single sample in a study of blood T cell repertoires in COVID-19. Here immunoSEQ multiplex PCR was the method, and the copy in TCRdb shows in-frame clones only, minus some. The sample carries roughly 260,000 clones, about 88% recorded once. The source material was peripheral blood. The receptors derive from a man aged 55 to 70 who had recovered from COVID-19.

V gene TRBV7-9 combines with J gene TRBJ2-1, with TRBD2 matching over 14 bases. The ends lost 4 bases at V and 2 bases at J; junction bases unmatched: 1. The CDR3 is made up of 16 amino acids. Germline V gives CDR1 SEHNR, CDR2 FQNEAQ (reference sequence). This CDR3 reads CASSSGLAGAYNEQFF. CDR3 DNA sequence: TGTGCCAGCAGCTCGGGACTAGCGGGGGCCTACAATGAGCAGTTCTTC.

This clone appeared a single time. The V and J genes are TRBV7-9 and TRBJ1-3; a possible D gene is TRBD1 (6 bases). Germline assignment: CDR1 SEHNR and CDR2 FQNEAQ (reference sequence). The CDR3 has 13 residues. Trimming cost V 6 bases and J 3 bases, with 9 bases left between them. CDR3 sequence reads: CASRWTDGNTIYF. The CDR3 DNA follows: TGTGCCAGCAGATGGACAGATGGAAACACCATATATTTT.

The genes are TRBV25-1 and TRBJ2-7; TRBD2 is a possible D gene (6 bases). The CDR3 is made up of 13 amino acids. Trimming removed 7 bases from V and 3 bases from J, with 13 bases in between. Germline assignment: CDR1 MGHDK and CDR2 SYGVNS. The CDR3 protein is CASTLGGLYEQYF. CDR3 coding DNA: TGTGCCAGCACCCTCGGGGGACTCTACGAGCAGTACTTC.

The chain carries TRBV19 and TRBJ2-2, with a weak D call TRBD2 (6 bases). CDR1 and CDR2 from the germline V gene are LNHDA and SQIVND (reference sequence). The CDR3 runs to 14 residues. V lost 10 bases and J 1 base, leaving 13 bases between the germline ends. The CDR3: CAISTGRNTGELFF. The CDR3 region has the DNA TGTGCCATCTCGACCGGGAGGAACACCGGGGAGCTGTTTTTT.

The chain joins TRBV5-1 to TRBJ1-1; weak D call: TRBD1 (6 bases). Trimming took off 3 bases at V and 1 base at J, with 10 bases between the two ends. This CDR3 has 14 residues. Germline lookup yields CDR1 SGHRS and CDR2 YFSETQ. The CDR3 DNA reads as TGCGCCAGCAGCTCAGGACAGCCGAACACTGAAGCTTTCTTT. Encoded protein: CASSSGQPNTEAFF.

This chain links TRBV19 with TRBJ1-6; 8 bases are a match to TRBD1. Trimming at V came to 6 bases and at J to 8 bases, leaving 3 bases not matched to a gene. This CDR3 is 13 amino acids long. In germline, CDR1 is LNHDA, CDR2 SQIVND (reference sequence). Written as DNA, the CDR3 is TGTGCCAGTAGCATACAGGGGGATTCACCCCTCCACTTT. Translating gives CASSIQGDSPLHF.

The V and J genes are TRBV4-1 and TRBJ2-1; 10 positions agree with TRBD2. Trimming removed 4 bases from V and 5 bases from J; junction bases left unmatched: 11. CDR3 length: 17 residues. Germline CDR1 MGHRA, CDR2 YSYEKL. The CDR3 DNA is TGCGCCAGCAGCCGAAAGCGGGGGGGAACCTCGGACAATGAGCAGTTCTTC. Translated, it gives CASSRKRGGTSDNEQFF.

This clone was seen a single time. The chain combines TRBV19 with TRBJ1-3; D remains ambiguous. The germline V and J ends were trimmed by 3 bases and 2 bases, with 14 bases remaining between them. CDR3 length: 16 amino acids. The germline gives CDR1 LNHDA, CDR2 SQIVND (reference sequence). The CDR3 region is CASSMSNRGTGNTIYF. The CDR3 region has the DNA TGTGCCAGTAGTATGAGTAACAGAGGGACTGGAAACACCATATATTTT.

This clone was seen only once. The chain joins TRBV6-6 to TRBJ1-6; 9 bases map to TRBD1. The CDR3 is 15 amino acids. Germline V gene lookup returns CDR1 MNHNY and CDR2 SVGAGI (reference sequence). The J segment lost 5 bases and the V segment lost 6 bases, leaving 5 bases of the junction unmatched. CDR3 in amino acids: CASSIGQGNNSPLHF. The CDR3 region has the DNA TGTGCCAGCAGCATTGGACAGGGGAATAATTCACCCCTCCACTTT.

This sequence joins TRBV6-5 and TRBJ2-3, with 8 bases fitting TRBD2. The CDR3 runs 14 residues. Germline CDR1 MNHEY, CDR2 SVGAGI. Trimming cost V 7 bases and J 0 bases; bases outside gene matches: 3. CDR3 DNA: TGTGCCAGCATCAGCGGGGGAAGCACAGATACGCAGTATTTT. Residues: CASISGGSTDTQYF.

The V call is TRBV14, the J call TRBJ2-7; 7 bases line up with TRBD1. Germline CDR1 reads SGHDN; CDR2 reads FVKESK. V was clipped by 4 bases and J by 4 bases; unmatched bases: 4. The CDR3 extends over 13 amino acids. The CDR3 nucleotides are TGTGCCAGCAGCCCCATACAGGGGTACGAGCAGTACTTC. Its protein is CASSPIQGYEQYF.

The DNA of the CDR3 is TGTGCCAGCAGTTTAAGCCCACAGGGGGCCGTCTATGGCTACACCTTC. Translating gives CASSLSPQGAVYGYTF. The rearrangement joins TRBV27 to TRBJ1-2, with 9 bases identical to TRBD1. V dropped 2 bases and J dropped 4; count of bases not matched to a gene: 8. This CDR3 spans 16 amino acids. Germline loops: CDR1 MNHEY, CDR2 SMNVEV (reference sequence).

V and J are TRBV11-2 and TRBJ2-7; 9 bases map to TRBD1. V lost 5 bases, J lost 5 bases, and 4 bases stayed unmatched. CDR1 and CDR2 (germline): SGHAT, FQNNGV. This CDR3 is built from 13 residues. The CDR3 sequence: CASSLDRGHEQYF. The CDR3 coding sequence is TGTGCCAGCAGCCTGGACAGGGGACACGAGCAGTACTTC.

The V call is TRBV30, the J call TRBJ2-5; TRBD2 matches at 11 bases. The CDR3 is 16 residues long. Losses at the gene ends were 4 bases for V and 5 bases for J; bases not matched to a gene: 12. The germline CDR1 and CDR2 sequences are GTSNPN and SVGIG (reference sequence). DNA for the CDR3: TGTGCCTGGACCCCGACTAGCGGGACATTCGGCGAGACCCAGTACTTC. Residues: CAWTPTSGTFGETQYF.